Listed below are T cell receptor beta chains from one sample, sequenced in a study of blood T cell repertoires in COVID-19. This table comes from immunoSEQ multiplex PCR, and its TCRdb copy is limited to in-frame clones, with some not included. Of 55,000 to 65,000 clones listed, nearly 90% are singletons. Sequencing used peripheral blood. These receptors came from an older woman with COVID-19, enrolled during active disease. Each CDR3 is given with its conserved first and last residue. A D gene is named only where the DNA matches it firmly. Clone size is given for some rows only: seen once, a few or many times, or a class if the clone is expanded.

J gene,clone size,D gene,V gene,CDR3 DNA,CDR3 protein
TRBJ1-2,NA,TRBD1,TRBV18,TGTGCCAGCTCAGAGGACAGGGACAACTATGGCTACACCTTC,CASSEDRDNYGYTF
TRBJ2-1,NA,TRBD2,TRBV27,TGTGCCAGCAGTTTATCGAGCGGGGAGGGGTCGGCTTACAATGAGCAGTTCTTC,CASSLSSGEGSAYNEQFF
TRBJ1-2,NA,NA,TRBV7-9,TGTGCCAGCAGCTTAGCGCTAGCTAACTATGGCTACACCTTC,CASSLALANYGYTF
TRBJ2-1,NA,TRBD1,TRBV6-5,TGTGCCAGCACGGCCCGGGACAGGGGATACAATGAGCAGTTCTTC,CASTARDRGYNEQFF
TRBJ2-1,once,NA,TRBV9,TGTGCCAGCAGCGTAGAGGGGGGGACTATAGATGAGCAGTTCTTC,CASSVEGGTIDEQFF
TRBJ2-2,NA,TRBD2,TRBV3-1/TRBV3-2,TGTGCCAGCAGCCTTCGACTAGCGGGCGGGGAGCTGTTTTTT,CASSLRLAGGELFF
TRBJ1-1,NA,NA,TRBV6-1,TGTGCCAGCAGTGAATGGCAGGGAACTGAAGCTTTCTTT,CASSEWQGTEAFF
TRBJ2-7,NA,NA,TRBV7-9,TGTGCCAGCAGCCCTATACAGGGTAACGAGCAGTACTTC,CASSPIQGNEQYF
TRBJ2-7,few,TRBD2,TRBV7-2,TGTGCCAGCAGCCTAGACGGGGGGTCCTTCGAGCAGTACTTC,CASSLDGGSFEQYF
TRBJ2-7,NA,NA,TRBV7-9,TGTGCCAGCAGCTCCCTCTCCTACGAGCAGTACTTC,CASSSLSYEQYF